A single sample gave rise to the 21 T cell receptor beta chains below, sequenced in a study of OX40 agonist ivuxolimab in advanced cancers. The protocol was immunoSEQ multiplex PCR, while the TCRdb copy is restricted to in-frame clones and leaves out a portion. The table has roughly 110,000 clones, about 91% seen once. Specimen: CD4+ or CD8+ T cells sorted from blood, collected in a trial of the OX40 agonist ivuxolimab. The origin of the receptors is an adult with an advanced solid tumor such as melanoma, head and neck, liver or kidney cancer.

In regard to this clone: Other DNA sequences from this sample encode an identical CDR3 as well. This chain links TRBV5-6 with TRBJ1-6, with 9 positions matching TRBD1. The CDR3 is 15 residues long. With V trimmed by 0 bases and J by 7 bases, 2 bases remained unmatched. Germline CDR1 reads SGHDT; CDR2 reads YYEEEE. CDR3 amino acids: CASSLAGTGNSPLHF. Written as DNA, the CDR3 is TGTGCCAGCAGCTTGGCCGGGACAGGGAATTCACCCCTCCACTTT.

The chain combines TRBV7-3 with TRBJ2-3; D possibly corresponds to TRBD2 (5 bases). Trimming took off 3 bases at V and 0 bases at J, with 16 bases between the two ends. CDR3 length: 17 residues. Germline loops: CDR1 SGHTA, CDR2 FQGTGA. The CDR3 loop reads CASSLFSSGTSTDTQYF. As DNA, the CDR3 is TGTGCCAGCAGCTTGTTCTCAAGCGGAACTAGCACAGATACGCAGTATTTT. Full variable domain (remainder filled in from reference TRBV7-3 and TRBJ2-3): GAGVSQTPSNKVTEKGKYVELRCDPISGHTALYWYRQSLGQGPEFLIYFQGTGAADDSGLPNDRFFAVRPEGSVSTLKIQRTERGDSAVYLCASSLFSSGTSTDTQYFGPGTRLTVL.

V gene TRBV5-8 combines with J gene TRBJ2-7; TRBD2 agrees at 7 bases. J gave up 0 bases and V 5 bases, and 5 bases lay outside the gene matches. Germline-derived CDR1 and CDR2 are SGHTS and YDEGEE. The CDR3 is 14 residues long. The CDR3 protein is CASRLAVSSYEQYF. The CDR3 DNA sequence: TGTGCCAGCAGGCTAGCGGTAAGCTCCTACGAGCAGTACTTC.

The V gene is TRBV19, the J gene TRBJ2-7; D is possibly TRBD2 (6 bases). The CDR3 has 15 amino acids. Germline V gene sequence: CDR1 LNHDA, CDR2 SQIVND (reference sequence). Trimming cost V 5 bases and J 3 bases, with 17 bases left between them. Written as DNA, the CDR3 is TGTGCCAGTAGTCCGGGACTCCAAGGGGTCTACGAGCAGTACTTC. It translates to CASSPGLQGVYEQYF.

V and J are TRBV5-1 and TRBJ1-1, with TRBD1 matching over 8 bases. Germline loops: CDR1 SGHRS, CDR2 YFSETQ. There are 14 residues in the CDR3. Unmatched junction bases numbered 8, after V lost 4 bases and J lost 6 bases. CDR3 DNA sequence: TGCGCCAGCAGCGGGGGACAGGTGGGCGCTGAAGCTTTCTTT. Protein product: CASSGGQVGAEAFF.

This rearrangement joins TRBV4-1 to TRBJ2-1; 9 positions match TRBD2. There are 17 residues in the CDR3. CDR1 and CDR2 (germline): MGHRA, YSYEKL. The V segment lost 0 bases and the J segment 8 bases; nucleotides outside the gene matches: 11. The CDR3: CASSQDPRGRGLDEQFF. CDR3 DNA: TGCGCCAGCAGCCAAGATCCTCGCGGGAGGGGATTGGATGAGCAGTTCTTC.

This chain uses TRBV19 with TRBJ2-2, with D tentatively TRBD2 (6 bases). Trimming stripped 7 bases from V and 4 bases from J, with 16 bases between. The CDR3 has 15 amino acids. CDR1 and CDR2 (germline): LNHDA, SQIVND (reference sequence). CDR3 region: CASNLGGARTGELFF. CDR3 in DNA: TGTGCCAGTAATCTAGGCGGGGCCCGCACCGGGGAGCTGTTTTTT.

The V gene is TRBV9, the J gene TRBJ1-2; D not certain. With 0 bases removed from V and 7 bases from J, the gap between germline ends came to 10 bases. This CDR3 is built from 13 residues. Germline assignment: CDR1 SGDLS and CDR2 YYNGEE. CDR3 loop: CASSVVNSSGYTF. Here the CDR3 DNA reads TGTGCCAGCAGCGTAGTTAACTCGTCTGGCTACACCTTC.

The V gene is TRBV5-1, the J gene TRBJ1-1, with D possibly TRBD1 on 5 matching bases. With 4 bases removed from V and 6 bases from J, the gap between germline ends came to 28 bases. Germline values: CDR1 SGHRS, CDR2 YFSETQ. This CDR3 is built from 18 residues. The CDR3 nucleotides are TGCGCCAGCAGCCCTCCAGTCGGGACCAGCACGATGCAACCTGAAGCTTTCTTT. Translation gives CASSPPVGTSTMQPEAFF.

The rearrangement links TRBV6-5 to TRBJ1-6; D gene uncertain. Trimming pared 8 bases from V and 2 bases from J, leaving 7 bases between. The CDR3 is 13 amino acids. CDR1 is MNHEY and CDR2 is SVGAGI in the germline V gene. In DNA form, the CDR3 reads TGTGCCAGCGGCGTCGCCTATAATTCACCCCTCCACTTT. Its protein is CASGVAYNSPLHF.

This clone was observed a few times. The CDR3 DNA follows: TGTGCCAGCAGTCGGTCCCCGGGATGGCCCCAGCATTTT. It encodes CASSRSPGWPQHF. The chain uses TRBV28 and TRBJ1-5, with D unclear. V was cut by 5 bases and J by 9 bases, with 14 bases left in between. Germline-derived CDR1 and CDR2 are MDHEN and SYDVKM. The CDR3 loop spans 13 amino acids.

V gene TRBV5-4 combines with J gene TRBJ1-2, with TRBD1 matching over 8 bases. Germline trimming cut 4 bases from V and 7 bases from J; bases unmatched to any gene: 12. This CDR3 contains 15 residues. Germline CDR1 reads SGHNT; CDR2 reads YYREEE (reference sequence). CDR3 in amino acids: CASSAPDRGPSGYTF. CDR3 in DNA: TGTGCCAGCAGCGCACCAGACAGGGGACCCTCTGGCTACACCTTC. Supplemented by reference TRBV5-4 and TRBJ1-2, the full variable domain reads ETGVTQSPTHLIKTRGQQVTLRCSSQSGHNTVSWYQQALGQGPQFIFQYYREEENGRGNFPPRFSGLQFPNYSSELNVNALELDDSALYLCASSAPDRGPSGYTFGSGTRLTVV.

This chain joins TRBV7-2 and TRBJ1-1; D possibly corresponds to TRBD1 (6 bases). Germline CDR1 and CDR2: SGHTA and FQGNSA. Trimming took off 5 bases at V and 2 bases at J, with 12 bases between the two ends. The CDR3 length is 14 residues. In nucleotides, the CDR3 is TGTGCCAGCAGCGTACGACAGGCCAACACTGAAGCTTTCTTT. Translated: CASSVRQANTEAFF.

The chain combines TRBV28 with TRBJ2-7; 11 nucleotides line up with TRBD1. CDR1 is MDHEN, CDR2 SYDVKM, per germline. The CDR3 loop spans 14 amino acids. V lost 5 bases, J lost 8 bases, and 8 bases stayed unmatched. This CDR3 is CASSTRTGGAKQYF. CDR3 DNA sequence: TGTGCCAGCAGTACCCGGACAGGGGGCGCGAAGCAGTACTTC. Together with reference TRBV28 and TRBJ2-7, the CDR3 gives the full variable domain: DVKVTQSSRYLVKRTGEKVFLECVQDMDHENMFWYRQDPGLGLRLIYFSYDVKMKEKGDIPEGYSVSREKKERFSLILESASTNQTSMYLCASSTRTGGAKQYFGPGTRLTVT.

This sequence joins TRBV28 and TRBJ1-2; D possibly corresponds to TRBD1 (6 bases). This CDR3 has 14 residues. Germline lookup yields CDR1 MDHEN and CDR2 SYDVKM. Trimming shortened V by 7 bases and J by 8 bases, and 20 bases separated the two germline ends. This CDR3 reads CASTKGGVTSGYTF. The CDR3 DNA sequence: TGTGCCAGCACCAAAGGGGGGGTAACGTCCGGCTACACCTTC.

V usage is TRBV27 and J usage is TRBJ2-2; TRBD1 is a possible D gene (6 bases). Trimming shortened V by 6 bases and J by 4 bases, and 21 bases separated the two germline ends. The CDR3 runs to 17 residues. CDR1 and CDR2 from the germline V gene are MNHEY and SMNVEV (reference sequence). DNA of the CDR3: TGTGCCAGCAGATTCCCCCCGCTAGGGGGTAGCACCGGGGAGCTGTTTTTT. Its protein is CASRFPPLGGSTGELFF.

This clone was found a few times. The V call is TRBV6-5, the J call TRBJ1-5; TRBD1 aligns across 8 bases. From germline, CDR1 is MNHEY and CDR2 SVGAGI. There are 13 residues in the CDR3. The junction had 3 bases not matched to a gene; V was cut back by 7 bases and J by 4 bases. The CDR3 loop reads CASTRTGNQPQHF. In nucleotides, the CDR3 is TGTGCCAGCACGAGGACAGGGAATCAGCCCCAGCATTTT.

The chain couples TRBV20-1 to TRBJ2-5; unclear D gene. Trimming stripped 5 bases from V and 3 bases from J, with 7 bases between. Germline CDR1 is DFQATT and CDR2 is SNEGSKA (reference sequence). This CDR3 comprises 11 residues. The CDR3 coding sequence is TGCAGTGCTGAGGACGAAGAGACCCAGTACTTC. Protein sequence: CSAEDEETQYF.

The chain employs TRBV27 and TRBJ1-4; D remains ambiguous. Trimming took 7 bases from V and 7 from J, leaving 19 bases between them. Germline V lookup: CDR1 MNHEY, CDR2 SMNVEV (reference sequence). The CDR3 covers 15 residues. The CDR3 spells CASTYSPALGEKLFF. The CDR3 bases are TGTGCCAGCACCTATTCTCCAGCCCTAGGTGAAAAACTGTTTTTT.

The genes are TRBV30 and TRBJ2-3, with TRBD1 as a possible D gene (6 bases). The CDR3 runs to 15 residues. Trimming left V 1 base short and J 2 bases short, with 13 bases between. Germline V CDR1 and CDR2: GTSNPN, SVGIG (reference sequence). CDR3 in amino acids: CAWSDRVRHTDTQYF. For the CDR3, the DNA is TGTGCCTGGAGTGACAGGGTGCGTCACACAGATACGCAGTATTTT. Full variable domain (outside the CDR3, taken from reference TRBV30 and TRBJ2-3): SQTIHQWPATLVQPVGSPLSLECTVEGTSNPNLYWYRQAAGRGLQLLFYSVGIGQISSEVPQNLSASRPQDRQFILSSKKLLLSDSGFYLCAWSDRVRHTDTQYFGPGTRLTVL.

The rearrangement uses TRBV7-2 and TRBJ2-7, with TRBD2 identical over 10 bases. Germline-derived CDR1 and CDR2 are SGHTA and FQGNSA. The CDR3 extends over 17 amino acids. The V segment lost 4 bases and the J segment 5 bases; nucleotides outside the gene matches: 14. CDR3 loop: CASSSTGTSVGRNEQYF. As DNA, the CDR3 is TGTGCCAGCAGCTCTACCGGGACTAGCGTAGGCAGGAACGAGCAGTACTTC.